This is a list of T cell receptor beta chains from one sample in a study of shared clonotypes between healthy human individuals. TCRdb's copy holds only in-frame clones and misses some; the assay was immunoSEQ multiplex PCR. The data hold approximately 500,000 clones, with 60% to 85% observed a single time. Sequences were obtained from PBMCs. These TCRs come from a woman aged 40 to 50 in good health. Some clones in this sample may be carry-over from other donors' samples. Each CDR3 is given with its conserved first and last residue. Fields, in order: J gene, clone size, V gene, D gene, CDR3 DNA, CDR3 protein. A D gene is named only where the DNA matches it firmly. Clone size is stated in some rows and not others, as once, few, many or a class when expanded.

J: TRBJ1-5; size: .; V: TRBV18; D: .; DNA: TGTGCCAGCTCACAACGGCCCGAAGGGCCCCAGCATTTT; CDR3: CASSQRPEGPQHF
J: TRBJ1-5; size: few; V: TRBV7-8; D: TRBD1; DNA: TGTGCCAGCAGCGTCGGGACAGGGGATCAGCCCCAGCATTTT; CDR3: CASSVGTGDQPQHF
J: TRBJ2-4; size: .; V: TRBV6-1; D: TRBD1; DNA: TGTGCCAGCAGCCCCGACAGGGGGCTAAACATTCAGTACTTC; CDR3: CASSPDRGLNIQYF
J: TRBJ1-1; size: .; V: TRBV5-1; D: .; DNA: TGCGCCAGCAGCTTGGAGGGCCAGAACACTGAAGCTTTCTTT; CDR3: CASSLEGQNTEAFF
J: TRBJ2-7; size: .; V: TRBV14; D: TRBD2; DNA: TGTGCCAGCAGCCAAGGGGGACTAGCCTACGAGCAGTACTTC; CDR3: CASSQGGLAYEQYF
J: TRBJ1-6; size: .; V: TRBV30; D: TRBD1; DNA: TGTGCCTGGAGCGGGGGACAGGGACGAGGGGATAATTCACCCCTCCACTTT; CDR3: CAWSGGQGRGDNSPLHF
J: TRBJ2-7; size: .; V: TRBV11-2; D: .; DNA: TGTGCCAGCAGCTTAGCCCTTGGGCCCTACGAGCAGTACTTC; CDR3: CASSLALGPYEQYF
J: TRBJ1-4; size: .; V: TRBV6-5; D: TRBD1; DNA: TGTGCCAGCAGTACGGACAGGGGCCCAGAAAAACTGTTTTTT; CDR3: CASSTDRGPEKLFF
J: TRBJ1-2; size: .; V: TRBV7-8; D: TRBD1; DNA: TGTGCCAGCAGCCCTCGACAGGGAAGCTACACCTTC; CDR3: CASSPRQGSYTF
J: TRBJ2-7; size: few; V: TRBV5-4; D: TRBD2; DNA: TGTGCCAGCAGCTTGGAGGCTAGCGGGCCGTACGAGCAGTACTTC; CDR3: CASSLEASGPYEQYF
J: TRBJ2-7; size: .; V: TRBV11-2; D: .; DNA: TGTGCCAGCAGCTTAGATGGCCTGGGGGGTTACGAGCAGTACTTC; CDR3: CASSLDGLGGYEQYF
J: TRBJ2-5; size: .; V: TRBV19; D: TRBD2; DNA: TGTGCCAGTAGTATAGGGGGTAGCGGGAGGGCGGAGACCCAGTACTTC; CDR3: CASSIGGSGRAETQYF
J: TRBJ2-1; size: once; V: TRBV6-5; D: TRBD2; DNA: TGTGCCAGCAGTTACGGGGGGGAGAGGAATGAGCAGTTCTTC; CDR3: CASSYGGERNEQFF
J: TRBJ2-7; size: .; V: TRBV6-1; D: TRBD1; DNA: TGTGCCAGCGGACGGACAGGGAACGAGCAGTACTTC; CDR3: CASGRTGNEQYF
J: TRBJ2-7; size: once; V: TRBV5-6; D: TRBD1; DNA: TGTGCCAGCAGCTTAGGACAGGGGGCGAACGAGCAGTACTTC; CDR3: CASSLGQGANEQYF
J: TRBJ1-6; size: .; V: TRBV13; D: TRBD1; DNA: TGTGCCAGCAGCTTAGTGGCAGGGGGCAATTCACCCCTCCACTTT; CDR3: CASSLVAGGNSPLHF
J: TRBJ2-7; size: .; V: TRBV19; D: .; DNA: TGTGCCAGTAGTTTAGCGGCCCACTACGAGCAGTACTTC; CDR3: CASSLAAHYEQYF
J: TRBJ1-2; size: .; V: TRBV4-2; D: .; DNA: TGTGCCAGCAGCCCCCAGGGAAGGGACGATGTGGGCTACACCTTC; CDR3: CASSPQGRDDVGYTF
J: TRBJ1-2; size: .; V: TRBV6-1; D: .; DNA: TGTGCCAGCAGCCCCGGGCGAGACTATGGCTACACCTTC; CDR3: CASSPGRDYGYTF
J: TRBJ2-1; size: .; V: TRBV6-1; D: TRBD2; DNA: TGTGCCAGCAGCGGTAGCGGGAGCTCCTACAATGAGCAGTTCTTC; CDR3: CASSGSGSSYNEQFF
J: TRBJ1-1; size: few; V: TRBV5-8; D: .; DNA: TGTGCCAGCAGCCCGAGGACAAATTTGATGGGGGCTTTCTTT; CDR3: CASSPRTNLMGAFF
J: TRBJ1-1; size: few; V: TRBV6-5; D: .; DNA: TGTGCCAGCAGTTCAGGGAGCCCTGAAGCTTTCTTT; CDR3: CASSSGSPEAFF
J: TRBJ2-1; size: few; V: TRBV6-5; D: .; DNA: TGTGCCAGCAGTTACCTTGGGGGGACCTACAATGAGCAGTTCTTC; CDR3: CASSYLGGTYNEQFF
J: TRBJ2-1; size: .; V: TRBV5-1; D: .; DNA: TGCGCCAGCAGCTTCGTAAGCGGGTCTCGACGCGATGAGCAGTTCTTC; CDR3: CASSFVSGSRRDEQFF
J: TRBJ2-7; size: .; V: TRBV18; D: .; DNA: TGTGCCAGCTCACCTCTTGGGAGGGGGATCGACGAGCAGTACTTC; CDR3: CASSPLGRGIDEQYF
J: TRBJ2-2; size: few; V: TRBV10-3; D: TRBD1; DNA: TGTGCCATCAGTCGACAGGGGGCGCCCACCGGGGAGCTGTTTTTT; CDR3: CAISRQGAPTGELFF
J: TRBJ1-1; size: .; V: TRBV30; D: TRBD1; DNA: TGTGCCTGGAGTGTACAGGGGGCATTTCGGAGAGCTTTCTTT; CDR3: CAWSVQGAFRRAFF
J: TRBJ2-3; size: .; V: TRBV28; D: .; DNA: TGTGCCAGCAAGCCACTAGGTACCACAGATACGCAGTATTTT; CDR3: CASKPLGTTDTQYF
J: TRBJ2-7; size: .; V: TRBV30; D: TRBD2; DNA: TGTGCCTGGAGTGTACGTCGCCTTGCGGGAGGTGACGAGCAGTACTTC; CDR3: CAWSVRRLAGGDEQYF
J: TRBJ2-7; size: .; V: TRBV27; D: .; DNA: TGTGCCAGCAGTTTATACCGGGACAACTACGAGCAGTACTTC; CDR3: CASSLYRDNYEQYF
J: TRBJ2-2; size: .; V: TRBV6-5; D: .; DNA: TGTGCCAGCAGTTACCAACCAGCCACCACCGGGGAGCTGTTTTTT; CDR3: CASSYQPATTGELFF
J: TRBJ1-1; size: .; V: TRBV10-1; D: TRBD1; DNA: TGCGCCAGCAGTGAGAGGGGGACAGTGATGAACACTGAAGCTTTCTTT; CDR3: CASSERGTVMNTEAFF
J: TRBJ1-1; size: .; V: TRBV10-3; D: TRBD1; DNA: TGTGCCATCAGGGGGACCGGGACAGGCATGAACACTGAAGCTTTCTTT; CDR3: CAIRGTGTGMNTEAFF
J: TRBJ1-2; size: .; V: TRBV7-9; D: TRBD1; DNA: TGTGCCAGCAGCCGAGACAGGGGGCGCGTCGTAGACTATGGCTACACCTTC; CDR3: CASSRDRGRVVDYGYTF
J: TRBJ2-1; size: .; V: TRBV28; D: TRBD2; DNA: TGTGCCAGCAGTTTAGGATTGGGGCGGGAGGTCCTCCACAATGAGCAGTTCTTC; CDR3: CASSLGLGREVLHNEQFF
J: TRBJ1-4; size: .; V: TRBV19; D: TRBD1; DNA: TGTGCCAGCAGCATCAGACACGGGACAGGAGTTGCAACTAATGAAAAACTGTTTTTT; CDR3: CASSIRHGTGVATNEKLFF
J: TRBJ2-2; size: .; V: TRBV5-4; D: .; DNA: TGTGCCAGCAGCTTGGTAGGGGGTTCGAACACCGGGGAGCTGTTTTTT; CDR3: CASSLVGGSNTGELFF
J: TRBJ2-6; size: .; V: TRBV10-3; D: .; DNA: TGTGCCATCGGGCCGGGGGCCACTGGGGCCAACGTCCTGACTTTC; CDR3: CAIGPGATGANVLTF
J: TRBJ1-3; size: .; V: TRBV18; D: TRBD1; DNA: TGTGCCAGCTCACCCGGATTAGGGGGCTCCGGAAACACCATATATTTT; CDR3: CASSPGLGGSGNTIYF
J: TRBJ2-1; size: .; V: TRBV7-2; D: .; DNA: TGTGCCAGCCTCGAGGACCCCCTAATTGATGAGCAGTTCTTC; CDR3: CASLEDPLIDEQFF
J: TRBJ2-3; size: .; V: TRBV5-6; D: TRBD2; DNA: TGTGCCAGCAGCTTGCTCCTAGCGGGAGAATTGGATACGCAGTATTTT; CDR3: CASSLLLAGELDTQYF
J: TRBJ1-2; size: .; V: TRBV28; D: .; DNA: TGTGCCACTCAGGCGGGCTATGGCTACACCTTC; CDR3: CATQAGYGYTF
J: TRBJ2-3; size: .; V: TRBV9; D: .; DNA: TGTGCCAGCAGCATTACAGGGAGTAGCACAGATACGCAGTATTTT; CDR3: CASSITGSSTDTQYF
J: TRBJ1-5; size: .; V: TRBV27; D: .; DNA: TGTGCCAGCAGTTTATCCCCTCAGGGTCAGCCCCAGCATTTT; CDR3: CASSLSPQGQPQHF
J: TRBJ1-1; size: once; V: TRBV30; D: .; DNA: TGTGCCTGGAGTGTACGGGGGAGGTCAGGCACTGAAGCTTTCTTT; CDR3: CAWSVRGRSGTEAFF
J: TRBJ2-3; size: .; V: TRBV7-2; D: .; DNA: TGTGCCAGCAGCACCCCAGGACTACGCACAGATACGCAGTATTTT; CDR3: CASSTPGLRTDTQYF
J: TRBJ2-5; size: .; V: TRBV5-4; D: .; DNA: TGTGCCAGCAACCGACAGGAGGGGGAGACCCAGTACTTC; CDR3: CASNRQEGETQYF